This TCR beta chain was sequenced for a study of metastatic and nonmetastatic thyroid tumors (dated by TCRdb to 2019 to 2021). Notes on the research overall: Repertoires were compared across peripheral blood and tumor or nodule tissue samples from malignant and benign thyroid patients. The paper as a whole reports these results and caveats: In both blood and tumor samples, TCR beta diversity was reported to be significantly higher in malignant tumors than in benign nodules.

This clone occurred many times. This clone's antigen is unknown. No base qualities exist here, and no much larger clone lies one base off it. Taken from cysteine to phenylalanine, the CDR3 has 11 residues. Only the CDR3 portion is preserved as DNA: 33 bases, with reading frame beginning at the first base. For CDR1 and CDR2, the germline V gene lists MNHEY and SVGEGT. V loses 7 bases of germline sequence and J loses 6 bases, and the interval between the two ends is 8 bases. No patient had received any treatment before thyroid surgery. Using T-cell receptor beta sequencing, the researchers looked back retrospectively at clinical samples from patients, gathered between the early 2010s and the late 2010s. The library was obtained by PCR. Sequenced using an Illumina HiSeq 4000. High-throughput sequencing was used to profile the CDR3 region of the TCR beta-chain in every patient. As for the original processing: CDR3 differences across clinicopathological groups were used to build a classifier for discriminating distant-metastatic papillary thyroid cancer patients. The Shannon index was used to measure repertoire diversity, and the Morisita-Horn index was used to measure how similar tumor and blood repertoires were. The public reads were quality trimmed at Q25 with fastp and then assembled into clones with MiXCR by TCRdb, keeping productive beta chains. TCRdb assigned the V and J calls; the authors' analysis was not used. The sample records some 20,000 clones, roughly 15% of which are singletons. The ten largest clones take up around 20% of the sample.

This clonotype was obtained from a male donor with papillary thyroid cancer or a benign thyroid nodule (not recorded which). Some clones in this sample may be carry-over from other donors' samples. The rearranged segments are TRBV6-2 or TRBV6-3 and TRBJ2-3, and perhaps TRBD1 as D gene, on 6 matching bases. Material for sequencing was blood. DNA sequence: TGTGCCAGCACCGACAGGGATACGCAGTATTTT. Translated, this is CASTDRDTQYF.